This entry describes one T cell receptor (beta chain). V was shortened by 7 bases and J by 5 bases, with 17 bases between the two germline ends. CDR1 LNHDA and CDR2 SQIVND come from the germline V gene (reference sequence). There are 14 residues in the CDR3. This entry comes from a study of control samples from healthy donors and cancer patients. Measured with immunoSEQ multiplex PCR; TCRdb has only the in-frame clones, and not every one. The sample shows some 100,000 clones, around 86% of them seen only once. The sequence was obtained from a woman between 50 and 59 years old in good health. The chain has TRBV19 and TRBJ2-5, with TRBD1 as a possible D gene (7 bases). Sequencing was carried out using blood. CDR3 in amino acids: CASTPGGRAETQYF. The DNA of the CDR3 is TGTGCCAGTACCCCAGGGGGGCGAGCGGAGACCCAGTACTTC.